This T cell receptor (beta chain) was found in a study of vaccination and CD4 T cells after COVID-19. The ends were cut back, 3 bases at V and 2 bases at J, with 8 bases in the middle. There are 13 residues in the CDR3. From germline, CDR1 is DFQATT and CDR2 SNEGSKA (reference sequence). Indicated time point: late sampling 161 to 241 days after vaccination in a few convalescent patients. Treatment meaning: approximately 9-day PBMC culture with coronavirus spike peptide pools or control peptides (ViraFEST assay). In the ViraFEST assay, peptide-pool expansion preceded TCR sequencing of expanded clonotypes. Approximately 2 million PBMCs were grown per well alongside 8.5 to 10 IU/ml IL-2 and 7.5 to 10 ug/ml peptide pools. On this clonotype itself: Its matching antigen is unknown.

An Oncomine TCR Beta short-read assay was used to sequence the DNA from cultured CD4+ T cells. Via MiXCR, TCRdb re-called the PCR reads, giving one row per CDR3 protein. Of about 17,000 distinct CDR3 sequences in the sample, about 52% were seen once. This chain links TRBV20-1 with TRBJ1-5; no clear D. The TCR was taken from a human donor who had recovered from COVID-19. Sequenced material: CD4+ T cells from blood, cultured in vitro, taken about 7 months after SARS-CoV-2 vaccination. The CDR3 protein is CSAREGGNQPQHF. The CDR3 coding sequence is TGCAGTGCTAGGGAGGGTGGCAATCAGCCCCAGCATTTT.